This T cell receptor beta chain was sequenced in a study of T cell changes during pregnancy in multiple sclerosis. Clones were read by immunoSEQ multiplex PCR, and TCRdb kept only the in-frame ones, dropping some. Of roughly 88,000 clones listed, more than 90% were seen once; the top ten hold 1.5%. This clone showed up just once. The clonotype comes from a female donor with multiple sclerosis, enrolled in a pregnancy study. Sample: peripheral blood, taken in the first trimester of pregnancy.

CDR3 bases: TGTGCCAGTAGTCTACTCCCGGGCAGGGAGGCTAACAATGAGCAGTTCTTC. Translating gives CASSLLPGREANNEQFF. The gene calls are TRBV19 and TRBJ2-1, with D perhaps matching TRBD2 (6 bases). The germline V gene has CDR1 LNHDA and CDR2 SQIVND (reference sequence). Trimming left V 5 bases short and J 5 bases short, with 22 bases between. The CDR3 length is 17 residues.